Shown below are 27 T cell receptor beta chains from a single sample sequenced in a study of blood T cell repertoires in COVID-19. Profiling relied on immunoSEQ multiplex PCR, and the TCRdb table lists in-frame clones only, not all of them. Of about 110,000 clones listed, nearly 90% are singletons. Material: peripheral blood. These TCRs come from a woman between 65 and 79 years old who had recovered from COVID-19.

DNA for the CDR3: TGTGCCAGCAGCCTCAGGGGGGCAGCAACTAATGAAAAACTGTTTTTT. It translates to CASSLRGAATNEKLFF. This chain uses TRBV14 with TRBJ1-4, with 7 nucleotides matching TRBD1. The CDR3 totals 16 residues. Germline loops: CDR1 SGHDN, CDR2 FVKESK. V gave up 4 bases and J gave up 0 bases; unmatched junction bases: 5.

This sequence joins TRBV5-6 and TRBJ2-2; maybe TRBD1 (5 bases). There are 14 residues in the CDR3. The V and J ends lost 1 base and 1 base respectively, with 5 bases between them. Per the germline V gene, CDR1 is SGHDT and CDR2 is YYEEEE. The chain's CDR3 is CASSLRGNTGELFF. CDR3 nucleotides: TGTGCCAGCAGCTTGAGGGGGAACACCGGGGAGCTGTTTTTT. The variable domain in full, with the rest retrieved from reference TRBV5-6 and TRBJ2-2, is DAGVTQSPTHLIKTRGQQVTLRCSPKSGHDTVSWYQQALGQGPQFIFQYYEEEERQRGNFPDRFSGHQFPNYSSELNVNALLLGDSALYLCASSLRGNTGELFFGEGSRLTVL.

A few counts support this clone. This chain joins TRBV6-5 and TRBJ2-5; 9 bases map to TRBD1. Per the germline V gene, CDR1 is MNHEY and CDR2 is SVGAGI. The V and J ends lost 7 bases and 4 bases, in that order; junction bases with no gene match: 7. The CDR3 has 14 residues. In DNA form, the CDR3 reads TGTGCCAGCAATTCCCACAGGGGGCGAGAGACCCAGTACTTC. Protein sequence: CASNSHRGRETQYF.

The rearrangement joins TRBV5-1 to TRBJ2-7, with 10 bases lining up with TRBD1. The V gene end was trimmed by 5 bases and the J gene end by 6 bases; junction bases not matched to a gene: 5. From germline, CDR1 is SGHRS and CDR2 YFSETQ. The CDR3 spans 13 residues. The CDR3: CASRRDRGPEQYF. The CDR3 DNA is TGCGCCAGCAGGAGGGACAGGGGCCCCGAGCAGTACTTC.

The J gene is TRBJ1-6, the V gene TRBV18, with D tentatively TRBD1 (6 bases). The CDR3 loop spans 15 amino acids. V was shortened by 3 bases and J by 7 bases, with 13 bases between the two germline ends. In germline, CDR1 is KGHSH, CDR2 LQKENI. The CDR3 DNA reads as TGTGCCAGCTCACCCAACAGGGAGTCGAATTCACCCCTCCACTTT. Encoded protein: CASSPNRESNSPLHF.

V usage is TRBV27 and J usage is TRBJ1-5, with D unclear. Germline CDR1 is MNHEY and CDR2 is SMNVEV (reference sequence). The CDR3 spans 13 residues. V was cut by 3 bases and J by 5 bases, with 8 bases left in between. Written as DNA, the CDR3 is TGTGCCAGCAGTTTCCAGAACCATCAGCCCCAGCATTTT. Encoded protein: CASSFQNHQPQHF.

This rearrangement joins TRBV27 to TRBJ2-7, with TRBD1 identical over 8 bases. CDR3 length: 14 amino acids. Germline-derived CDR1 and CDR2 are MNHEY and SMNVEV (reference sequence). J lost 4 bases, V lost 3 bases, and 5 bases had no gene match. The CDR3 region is CASSFRGQRYEQYF. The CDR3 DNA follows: TGTGCCAGCAGTTTCAGGGGGCAAAGGTACGAGCAGTACTTC.

DNA for the CDR3: TGTGCCAGCACCCTCCCCGGCACTGAAGCTTTCTTT. Its translation is CASTLPGTEAFF. The rearrangement joins TRBV7-9 to TRBJ1-1; D is unresolved. Trimming pared 7 bases from V and 4 bases from J, leaving 10 bases between. The CDR3 is made up of 12 amino acids. Germline CDR1 SEHNR, CDR2 FQNEAQ (reference sequence).

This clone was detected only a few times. CDR3 residues: CACLREGPLHF. CDR3 nucleotides: TGTGCCTGTCTAAGGGAGGGACCCCTCCACTTT. V is TRBV30 and J is TRBJ1-6; no reliable D call. Trimming cost V 6 bases and J 12 bases, with 12 bases left between them. CDR1 is GTSNPN and CDR2 is SVGIG in the germline V gene (reference sequence). The CDR3 loop spans 11 amino acids.

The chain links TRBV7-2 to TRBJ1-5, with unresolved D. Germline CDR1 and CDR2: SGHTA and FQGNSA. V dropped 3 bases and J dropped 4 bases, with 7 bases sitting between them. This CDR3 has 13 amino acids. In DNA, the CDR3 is TGTGCCAGCAGCTTTGAGCGAAATCAGCCCCAGCATTTT. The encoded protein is CASSFERNQPQHF.

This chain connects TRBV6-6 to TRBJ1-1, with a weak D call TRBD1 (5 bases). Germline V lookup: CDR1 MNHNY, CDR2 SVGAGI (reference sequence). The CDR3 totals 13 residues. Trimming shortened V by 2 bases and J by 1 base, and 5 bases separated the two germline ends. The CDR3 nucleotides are TGTGCCAGCAGTTACGGACAGAACACTGAAGCTTTCTTT. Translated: CASSYGQNTEAFF.

The CDR3: CASSQVAGGLYEQYF. The CDR3 region has the DNA TGTGCCAGCAGTCAGGTAGCGGGGGGCCTCTACGAGCAGTACTTC. The chain has TRBV6-2 or TRBV6-3 and TRBJ2-7, with 10 bases aligning to TRBD2. The CDR3 has 15 residues. V was clipped by 5 bases and J by 3 bases; unmatched bases: 7. Per germline, CDR1 MNHEY and CDR2 SVGEGT.

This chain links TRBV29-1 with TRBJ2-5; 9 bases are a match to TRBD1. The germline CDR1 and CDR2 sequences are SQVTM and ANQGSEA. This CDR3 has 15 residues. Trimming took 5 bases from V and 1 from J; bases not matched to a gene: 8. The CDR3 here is CSVTGGQGPQETQYF. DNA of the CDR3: TGCAGCGTTACAGGGGGACAGGGCCCCCAAGAGACCCAGTACTTC.

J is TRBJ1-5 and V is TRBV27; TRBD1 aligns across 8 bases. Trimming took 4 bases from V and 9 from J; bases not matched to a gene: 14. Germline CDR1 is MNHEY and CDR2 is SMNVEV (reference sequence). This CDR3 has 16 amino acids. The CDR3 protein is CASSSRNRGGFAPQHF. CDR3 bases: TGTGCCAGCAGTTCCCGGAACAGGGGGGGATTCGCGCCCCAGCATTTT.

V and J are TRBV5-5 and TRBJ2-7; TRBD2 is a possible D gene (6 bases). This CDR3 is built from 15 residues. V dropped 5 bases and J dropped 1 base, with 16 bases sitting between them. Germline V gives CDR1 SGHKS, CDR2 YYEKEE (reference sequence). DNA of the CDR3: TGTGCCAGCAGTCTGGGACTTTCCTCTTCCTACGAGCAGTACTTC. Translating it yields CASSLGLSSSYEQYF.

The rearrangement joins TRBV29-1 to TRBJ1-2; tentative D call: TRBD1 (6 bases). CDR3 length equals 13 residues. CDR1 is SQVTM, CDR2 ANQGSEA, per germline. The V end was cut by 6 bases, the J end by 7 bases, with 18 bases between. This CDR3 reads CSVLPGDRGGYTF. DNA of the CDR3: TGCAGCGTCCTCCCAGGGGATCGGGGTGGCTACACCTTC.

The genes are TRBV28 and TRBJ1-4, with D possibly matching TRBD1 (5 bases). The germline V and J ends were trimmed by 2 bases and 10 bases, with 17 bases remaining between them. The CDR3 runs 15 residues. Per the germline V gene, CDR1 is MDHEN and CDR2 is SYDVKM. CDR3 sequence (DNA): TGTGCCAGCAGTTTAGGGCAGGGCGGTTGGGGAAAACTGTTTTTT. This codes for CASSLGQGGWGKLFF.

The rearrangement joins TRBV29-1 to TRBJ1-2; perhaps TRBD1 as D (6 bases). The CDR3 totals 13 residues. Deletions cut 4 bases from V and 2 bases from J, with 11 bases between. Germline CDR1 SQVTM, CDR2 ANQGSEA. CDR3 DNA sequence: TGCAGCGTTGCAACAGGGAAAAACTATGGCTACACCTTC. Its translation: CSVATGKNYGYTF. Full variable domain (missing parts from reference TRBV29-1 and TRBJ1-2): SAVISQKPSRDICQRGTSLTIQCQVDSQVTMMFWYRQQPGQSLTLIATANQGSEATYESGFVIDKFPISRPNLTFSTLTVSNMSPEDSSIYLCSVATGKNYGYTFGSGTRLTVV.

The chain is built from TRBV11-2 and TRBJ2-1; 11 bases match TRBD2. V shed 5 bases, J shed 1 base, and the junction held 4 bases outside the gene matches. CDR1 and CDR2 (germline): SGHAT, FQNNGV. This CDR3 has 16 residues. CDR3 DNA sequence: TGTGCCAGCAGCCGATGGACTAGCGGGTCCTACAATGAGCAGTTCTTC. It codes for CASSRWTSGSYNEQFF.

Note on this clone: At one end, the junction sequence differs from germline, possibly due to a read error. As DNA, the CDR3 is TGTGCCAGTTCACCAGAGACTAGTATCAGGAAGACCCAGTACTTC. Translation: CASSPETSIRKTQYF. The chain is built from TRBV18 and TRBJ2-5; tentative D call: TRBD2 (6 bases). The CDR3 is made up of 15 amino acids. Germline-derived CDR1 and CDR2 are KGHSH and LQKENI.

The CDR3 spells CAWSRETAAGGYTF. In DNA, the CDR3 is TGTGCCTGGAGTCGCGAGACAGCAGCTGGTGGCTACACCTTC. The rearrangement links TRBV30 to TRBJ1-2, with TRBD1 as a possible D gene (5 bases). Per germline, CDR1 GTSNPN and CDR2 SVGIG (reference sequence). The CDR3 extends over 14 amino acids. Trimming pared 2 bases from V and 7 bases from J, leaving 17 bases between.

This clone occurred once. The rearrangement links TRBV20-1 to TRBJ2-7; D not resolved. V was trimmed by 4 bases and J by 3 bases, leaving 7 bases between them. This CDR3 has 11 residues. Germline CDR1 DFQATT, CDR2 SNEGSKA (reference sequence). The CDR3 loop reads CSAIFFYEQYF. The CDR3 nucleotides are TGCAGTGCTATTTTCTTCTACGAGCAGTACTTC.

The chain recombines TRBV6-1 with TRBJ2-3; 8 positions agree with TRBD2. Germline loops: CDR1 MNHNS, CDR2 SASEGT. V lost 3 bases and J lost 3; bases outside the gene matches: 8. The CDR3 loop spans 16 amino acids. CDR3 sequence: CASSDQLAEGTDTQYF. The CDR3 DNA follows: TGTGCCAGCAGTGACCAACTAGCGGAGGGGACAGATACGCAGTATTTT.

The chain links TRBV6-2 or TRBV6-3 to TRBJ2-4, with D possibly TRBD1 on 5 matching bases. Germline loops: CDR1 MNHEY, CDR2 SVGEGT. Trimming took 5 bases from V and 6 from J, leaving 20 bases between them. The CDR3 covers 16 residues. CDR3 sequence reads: CASSGAGRVSGNIQYF. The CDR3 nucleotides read TGTGCCAGCAGTGGGGCCGGCCGAGTTTCCGGAAACATTCAGTACTTC.

The CDR3 loop reads CASSYSTGWPEAFF. CDR3 DNA: TGTGCCAGCAGTTACTCCACAGGGTGGCCTGAAGCTTTCTTT. V usage is TRBV6-2 or TRBV6-3 and J usage is TRBJ1-1; the D gene is possibly TRBD1 (6 bases). V lost 0 bases to trimming and J lost 6 bases, with 11 bases between them. Per germline, CDR1 MNHEY and CDR2 SVGEGT. CDR3 size: 14 residues.

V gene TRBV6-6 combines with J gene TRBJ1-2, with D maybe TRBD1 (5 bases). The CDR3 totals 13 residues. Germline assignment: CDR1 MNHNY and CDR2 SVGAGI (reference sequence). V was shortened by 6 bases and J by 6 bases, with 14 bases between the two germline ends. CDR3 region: CASSKQGIHGYTF. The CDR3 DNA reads TGTGCCAGCAGCAAGCAGGGCATACATGGCTACACCTTC.

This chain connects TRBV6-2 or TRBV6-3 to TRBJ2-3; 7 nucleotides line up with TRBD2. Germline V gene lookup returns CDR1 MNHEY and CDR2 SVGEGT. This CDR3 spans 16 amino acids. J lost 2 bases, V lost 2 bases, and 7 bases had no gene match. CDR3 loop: CASSYPVTSPTDTQYF. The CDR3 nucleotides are TGTGCCAGCAGTTACCCCGTGACTAGCCCCACAGATACGCAGTATTTT.